This passage covers 29 T cell receptor beta chains from one sample sequenced in a study of blood T cell repertoires in COVID-19. Libraries were prepared by immunoSEQ multiplex PCR; TCRdb keeps only in-frame clonotypes and omits some of them. The data contain 150,000 or so clones, roughly 69% of them singletons. Material for sequencing was peripheral blood. Receptors were obtained from a woman between 70 and 85 years old with acute or convalescent COVID-19.

The chain links TRBV3-1 (or the pseudogene TRBV3-2) to TRBJ2-3, with TRBD1 as a possible D gene (5 bases). Between the trimmed V and J ends, which lost 4 bases and 1 base, there was a span of 15 bases. The CDR3 consists of 16 residues. CDR1 and CDR2 from the germline V gene are LGHDT and YNNKEL (reference sequence). The CDR3 here is CASSRQGHVRTDTQYF. The CDR3 DNA follows: TGTGCCAGCAGCCGCCAAGGACATGTTCGCACAGATACGCAGTATTTT.

This clone was counted once. The chain couples TRBV3-1 (or the pseudogene TRBV3-2) to TRBJ1-1, with D hard to call. The germline V gene has CDR1 LGHDT and CDR2 YNNKEL (reference sequence). CDR3 size: 13 residues. V was clipped by 4 bases and J by 2 bases, with 8 bases between them. CDR3 in amino acids: CASSRASNTEAFF. The CDR3 DNA follows: TGTGCCAGCAGCCGAGCGTCAAACACTGAAGCTTTCTTT.

This clone appeared once. V usage is TRBV9 and J usage is TRBJ1-1; 7 nucleotides agree with TRBD1. Germline loops: CDR1 SGDLS, CDR2 YYNGEE. The CDR3 length is 15 residues. V dropped 4 bases and J dropped 1; count of bases not matched to a gene: 7. The CDR3 bases are TGTGCCAGCAGCCAAACAACAGGGGAGAACACTGAAGCTTTCTTT. This translates into CASSQTTGENTEAFF.

This sequence joins TRBV9 and TRBJ2-7; 10 bases line up with TRBD2. Trimming took 4 bases from V and 3 from J; bases not matched to a gene: 7. The CDR3 has 15 amino acids. In germline, CDR1 is SGDLS, CDR2 YYNGEE. The CDR3 DNA reads as TGTGCCAGCAGCAAAACTAGCGGGGACTTCTACGAGCAGTACTTC. Its translation is CASSKTSGDFYEQYF.

This clone was seen a handful of times. The V call is TRBV21-1, the J call TRBJ1-1; TRBD1 reflects the table's D call only, with no check against the DNA. TRBV21-1 constitutes a pseudogene. This CDR3 is built from 20 residues. This CDR3 is CASSKRRCGSQGKVNTEAFF. The CDR3 coding sequence is TGTGCCAGCAGCAAACGAAGGTGTGGATCGCAGGGAAAGGTGAACACTGAAGCTTTCTTT.

The V and J genes are TRBV5-6 and TRBJ2-5; possibly TRBD2 for D (6 bases). Germline loops: CDR1 SGHDT, CDR2 YYEEEE. This CDR3 has 14 residues. Between the trimmed V and J ends, which lost 5 bases and 1 base, there was a span of 12 bases. This CDR3 is CASSSGTFQETQYF. DNA for the CDR3: TGTGCCAGCAGTTCAGGGACTTTCCAAGAGACCCAGTACTTC. Complete variable domain (other parts from reference TRBV5-6 and TRBJ2-5): DAGVTQSPTHLIKTRGQQVTLRCSPKSGHDTVSWYQQALGQGPQFIFQYYEEEERQRGNFPDRFSGHQFPNYSSELNVNALLLGDSALYLCASSSGTFQETQYFGPGTRLLVL.

This sequence joins TRBV27 and TRBJ2-2, with D unclear. CDR3 length: 12 amino acids. The V gene lost 6 bases and the J gene lost 5 bases, with 7 bases spanning the gap. CDR1 is MNHEY, CDR2 SMNVEV, per germline (reference sequence). The CDR3 nucleotides are TGTGCCAGCAGCCAAAAAACCGGGGAGCTGTTTTTT. It translates to CASSQKTGELFF.

This clone came up a few times. J is TRBJ1-2 and V is TRBV15, with TRBD1 as a possible D gene (5 bases). Per the germline V gene, CDR1 is LNHNV and CDR2 is YYDKDF (reference sequence). Trimming took 1 base from V and 4 from J, leaving 13 bases between them. This CDR3 has 15 amino acids. This chain's CDR3 is CATSRGDSQGYGYTF. Written as DNA, the CDR3 is TGTGCCACCAGCAGAGGGGACTCGCAAGGCTATGGCTACACCTTC.

In this sample, this clone turned up a few times. The CDR3 region has the DNA TGTGCCAGCAGCTCGCGGGCCAGAGGCTCTGGGGCCAACGTCCTGACTTTC. Its translation is CASSSRARGSGANVLTF. The V and J genes are TRBV9 and TRBJ2-6, with D perhaps matching TRBD2 (5 bases). With 4 bases removed from V and 0 bases from J, the gap between germline ends came to 14 bases. Per the germline V gene, CDR1 is SGDLS and CDR2 is YYNGEE. This CDR3 comprises 17 residues.

The chain has TRBV9 and TRBJ1-2; TRBD1 matches at 11 bases. The germline CDR1 and CDR2 sequences are SGDLS and YYNGEE. This CDR3 spans 17 amino acids. J gave up 6 bases and V 3 bases, and 13 bases lay outside the gene matches. The CDR3 here is CASSAPGQGGRGNGYTF. The CDR3 nucleotides read TGTGCCAGCAGCGCCCCGGGACAGGGGGGCAGGGGTAATGGCTACACCTTC.

The genes are TRBV5-1 and TRBJ2-2; 9 nucleotides align to TRBD1. CDR1 is SGHRS, CDR2 YFSETQ, per germline. V shed 4 bases and J 4 bases; nucleotides not matched to a gene: 8. This CDR3 region has 16 residues. In DNA form, the CDR3 reads TGCGCCAGCAGCCTCTCCGACAGGGGGGGCACCGGGGAGCTGTTTTTT. Encoded protein: CASSLSDRGGTGELFF.

The V gene is TRBV19, the J gene TRBJ1-5; D ambiguous. V gave up 5 bases and J gave up 5 bases, with 16 bases separating them. Germline V gene data show CDR1 as LNHDA and CDR2 as SQIVND (reference sequence). The CDR3 sequence is 15 residues long. CDR3 DNA: TGTGCCAGTAGTGTTCGAACGGGGTATTATCAGCCCCAGCATTTT. This gives the protein CASSVRTGYYQPQHF.

V usage is TRBV5-6 and J usage is TRBJ2-1, with TRBD1 matching over 7 bases. V trimming: 4 bases; J trimming: 5 bases; junction bases outside the gene matches: 9. The CDR3 runs to 15 residues. From germline, CDR1 is SGHDT and CDR2 YYEEEE. CDR3 protein: CASSPGQRTHNEQFF. CDR3 nucleotide sequence: TGTGCCAGCAGCCCGGGACAGCGGACCCACAATGAGCAGTTCTTC. Complete variable domain (other parts from reference TRBV5-6 and TRBJ2-1): DAGVTQSPTHLIKTRGQQVTLRCSPKSGHDTVSWYQQALGQGPQFIFQYYEEEERQRGNFPDRFSGHQFPNYSSELNVNALLLGDSALYLCASSPGQRTHNEQFFGPGTRLTVL.

The V and J genes are TRBV3-1 (or the pseudogene TRBV3-2) and TRBJ2-5, with a weak D call TRBD2 (7 bases). V was trimmed by 4 bases and J by 4 bases, leaving 25 bases between them. Germline V gives CDR1 LGHDT, CDR2 YNNKEL (reference sequence). The CDR3 is 18 amino acids. CDR3 protein: CASSPGARGPPFSETQYF. The CDR3 DNA reads TGTGCCAGCAGCCCGGGCGCGCGGGGGCCTCCCTTCTCAGAGACCCAGTACTTC.

CDR3 region: CASTWDSDNSPLHF. As DNA, the CDR3 is TGTGCCAGCACTTGGGACAGTGACAATTCACCCCTCCACTTT. This sequence joins TRBV7-9 and TRBJ1-6; 7 bases are shared with TRBD1. The CDR3 is made up of 14 amino acids. Germline CDR1 and CDR2: SEHNR and FQNEAQ (reference sequence). V lost 7 bases, J lost 7 bases, and 7 bases stayed unmatched.

V is TRBV9 and J is TRBJ2-7; 13 nucleotides match TRBD2. J lost 0 bases, V lost 4 bases, and 7 bases had no gene match. The CDR3 loop spans 17 amino acids. The germline CDR1 and CDR2 sequences are SGDLS and YYNGEE. CDR3 amino acids: CASSPGLAGIYSYEQYF. In nucleotides, the CDR3 is TGTGCCAGCAGCCCGGGACTAGCGGGAATTTACTCCTACGAGCAGTACTTC.

This chain uses TRBV15 with TRBJ2-7; weak D call: TRBD1 (6 bases). This CDR3 is built from 13 residues. The germline gives CDR1 LNHNV, CDR2 YYDKDF (reference sequence). V was pared by 5 bases and J by 4 bases, with 12 bases between. CDR3 nucleotide sequence: TGTGCCACCAGCGGGGCCAGGGGTTACGAGCAGTACTTC. Translated, it gives CATSGARGYEQYF.

This clone has just a few counts. The chain's CDR3 is CASSERGSAENGYTF. CDR3 bases: TGTGCCAGCAGTGAAAGGGGGAGTGCAGAGAATGGCTACACCTTC. The chain joins TRBV25-1 to TRBJ1-2, with D perhaps matching TRBD1 (6 bases). V shed 2 bases and J shed 6 bases, with 16 bases lying between them. The CDR3 is 15 amino acids. Germline CDR1 MGHDK, CDR2 SYGVNS.

In nucleotides, the CDR3 is TGTGCCAGCTCACCTGGTAGCTCCTACAATGAGCAGTTCTTC. It is translated as CASSPGSSYNEQFF. V gene TRBV18 combines with J gene TRBJ2-1, with D unresolved. Trimming cost V 3 bases and J 0 bases, with 6 bases left between them. Per germline, CDR1 KGHSH and CDR2 LQKENI. The CDR3 has 14 amino acids.

This clone has only one observation. This chain joins TRBV6-1 and TRBJ1-5; D not certain. In germline, CDR1 is MNHNS, CDR2 SASEGT. V dropped 2 bases and J dropped 4 bases, with 9 bases sitting between them. The CDR3 has 14 amino acids. The CDR3 loop reads CASSEFGGNQPQHF. Written as DNA, the CDR3 is TGTGCCAGCAGTGAATTTGGAGGTAATCAGCCCCAGCATTTT.

This clone was seen a handful of times. This chain uses TRBV4-3 with TRBJ1-2; D is unresolved. Trimming removed 0 bases at V and 8 bases at J, with 10 bases between. Germline lookup yields CDR1 LGHNA and CDR2 YSLEER. CDR3 length: 13 amino acids. The CDR3 sequence is CASSQEARSGYTF. The CDR3, as DNA: TGCGCCAGCAGCCAAGAGGCCAGGTCAGGCTACACCTTC.

V usage is TRBV2 and J usage is TRBJ1-2; 10 nucleotides line up with TRBD1. The V segment lost 3 bases and the J segment 8 bases; nucleotides outside the gene matches: 3. The CDR3 loop spans 13 amino acids. Germline assignment: CDR1 SNHLY and CDR2 FYNNEI. In DNA, the CDR3 is TGTGCCAGCAGTGAGTGGACAGGGGGAGGCTACACCTTC. It codes for CASSEWTGGGYTF. The full variable domain, with the rest looked up from reference TRBV2 and TRBJ1-2, is EPEVTQTPSHQVTQMGQEVILRCVPISNHLYFYWYRQILGQKVEFLVSFYNNEISEKSEIFDDQFSVERPDGSNFTLKIRSTKLEDSAMYFCASSEWTGGGYTFGSGTRLTVV.

The chain joins TRBV14 to TRBJ1-2; a possible D gene is TRBD1 (5 bases). The ends were cut back, 8 bases at V and 7 bases at J, with 20 bases in the middle. The CDR3 totals 14 residues. From germline, CDR1 is SGHDN and CDR2 FVKESK. Here the CDR3 DNA reads TGTGCCAGCCCTAAGGAGCGGGGGATGAGTGGCTACACCTTC. It translates to CASPKERGMSGYTF.

V usage is TRBV30 and J usage is TRBJ1-3, with D unresolved. Trimming took off 2 bases at V and 4 bases at J, with 6 bases between the two ends. Germline loops: CDR1 GTSNPN, CDR2 SVGIG (reference sequence). The CDR3 loop spans 12 amino acids. DNA of the CDR3: TGTGCCTGGAGTCGAGCCGGAAACACCATATATTTT. It is translated as CAWSRAGNTIYF.

The chain has TRBV29-1 and TRBJ2-1; 8 bases line up with TRBD1. V gave up 6 bases and J gave up 12 bases; unmatched junction bases: 16. Germline CDR1 and CDR2: SQVTM and ANQGSEA. The CDR3 has 14 amino acids. CDR3 in amino acids: CSVLTGVSLAGQFF. The CDR3, as DNA: TGCAGCGTCCTGACAGGGGTCTCCCTGGCTGGGCAGTTCTTC.

The rearrangement uses TRBV10-3 and TRBJ2-2; D possibly corresponds to TRBD2 (6 bases). Deletions cut 5 bases from V and 4 bases from J, with 11 bases between. This CDR3 contains 14 residues. CDR1 and CDR2 (germline): ENHRY, SYGVKD. The CDR3 here is CAISHGGGTGELFF. CDR3 DNA sequence: TGTGCCATCAGTCACGGGGGAGGCACCGGGGAGCTGTTTTTT.

This sequence joins TRBV10-2 and TRBJ2-5, with D hard to call. Germline V gives CDR1 WSHSY, CDR2 SAAADI. V was clipped by 7 bases and J by 5 bases, with 5 bases between them. CDR3 length equals 10 residues. This chain's CDR3 is CASTRETQYF. In DNA, the CDR3 is TGCGCCAGCACCCGGGAGACCCAGTACTTC.

This clone was detected once. V and J are TRBV7-2 and TRBJ2-7; 9 bases fit TRBD2. This CDR3 has 15 residues. Germline V gene data show CDR1 as SGHTA and CDR2 as FQGNSA. Trimming removed 5 bases from V and 2 bases from J; junction bases left unmatched: 7. The CDR3 DNA follows: TGTGCCAGCAGCCTCAGCGGGGGGCAGACCTACGAGCAGTACTTC. Translating it yields CASSLSGGQTYEQYF.

The CDR3 reads CASSRERVGEQFF. In DNA form, the CDR3 reads TGTGCCAGCAGCCGGGAGAGGGTAGGTGAGCAGTTCTTC. V gene TRBV9 combines with J gene TRBJ2-1; perhaps TRBD2 as D (6 bases). The CDR3 length is 13 residues. CDR1 and CDR2 from the germline V gene are SGDLS and YYNGEE. Trimming left V 4 bases short and J 9 bases short, with 14 bases between. Using reference TRBV9 and TRBJ2-1 for the parts outside the CDR3, the full variable domain is DSGVTQTPKHLITATGQRVTLRCSPRSGDLSVYWYQQSLDQGLQFLIQYYNGEERAKGNILERFSAQQFPDLHSELNLSSLELGDSALYFCASSRERVGEQFFGPGTRLTVL.